The T cell receptor beta chain under discussion was sequenced for a study of cytotoxic CD8 clonotypes in ibrutinib-treated CLL. Findings and caveats of the study: Baseline clonality was higher than in age-matched healthy donors and moved in step with circulating CD8+ T-cell counts.

With respect to this clone: The antigen is undetermined.

TCRdb's copy holds only in-frame clones and misses some; the assay was immunoSEQ multiplex PCR. The sample consists of tens of thousands of clones, almost 70% of them appearing once. V dropped 2 bases and J dropped 7; count of bases not matched to a gene: 8. This CDR3 spans 16 amino acids. CDR1 is SGHNT, CDR2 YYREEE, per germline (reference sequence). The chain couples TRBV5-4 to TRBJ2-2; 10 positions agree with TRBD2. The sample in question was PBMCs, obtained before ibrutinib treatment. The TCR sequence derives from a human donor with chronic lymphocytic leukemia. In DNA form, the CDR3 reads TGTGCCAGCAGCTTTAGCGGGGGGATTAACGTCGGGGAGCTGTTTTTT. As protein: CASSFSGGINVGELFF. Looking up the rest from reference TRBV5-4 and TRBJ2-2 gives the full variable domain: ETGVTQSPTHLIKTRGQQVTLRCSSQSGHNTVSWYQQALGQGPQFIFQYYREEENGRGNFPPRFSGLQFPNYSSELNVNALELDDSALYLCASSFSGGINVGELFFGEGSRLTVL.